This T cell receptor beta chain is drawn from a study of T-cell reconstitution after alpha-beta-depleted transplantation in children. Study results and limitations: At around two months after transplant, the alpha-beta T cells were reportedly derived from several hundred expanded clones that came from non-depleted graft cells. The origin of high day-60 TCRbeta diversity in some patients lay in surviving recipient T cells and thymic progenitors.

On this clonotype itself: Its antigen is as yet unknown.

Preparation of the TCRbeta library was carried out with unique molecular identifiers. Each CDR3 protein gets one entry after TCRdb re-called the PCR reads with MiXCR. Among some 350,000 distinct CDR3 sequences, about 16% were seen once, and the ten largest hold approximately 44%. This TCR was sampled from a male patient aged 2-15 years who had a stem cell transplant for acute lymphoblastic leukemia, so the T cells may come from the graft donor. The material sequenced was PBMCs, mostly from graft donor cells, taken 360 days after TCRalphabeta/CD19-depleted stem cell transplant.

The CDR3 region is CASSLQPWPYEQYF. The CDR3 nucleotides are TGTGCCAGCAGTCTTCAACCCTGGCCCTACGAGCAGTACTTC. The chain is built from TRBV28 and TRBJ2-7, with no clear D. The CDR3 is 14 amino acids. Between the trimmed V and J ends, which lost 5 bases and 2 bases, there was a span of 13 bases. The germline CDR1 and CDR2 sequences are MDHEN and SYDVKM. Filled out from reference TRBV28 and TRBJ2-7, the complete variable domain reads DVKVTQSSRYLVKRTGEKVFLECVQDMDHENMFWYRQDPGLGLRLIYFSYDVKMKEKGDIPEGYSVSREKKERFSLILESASTNQTSMYLCASSLQPWPYEQYFGPGTRLTVT.